The 5 T cell receptor beta chains given below trace back to one sample, sequenced in a study of regulatory T cells. General study results and limits: Hydrophobic residues at CDR3 positions 6 and 7 were enriched in conventional CD4+ T cells of CD3G-deficient patients.

The PCR used 52 TRBV and 13 TRBJ primers. Some clones are missing from TCRdb's copy, which holds only in-frame ones; the method was immunoSEQ multiplex PCR. There are nearly 30,000 clones in the sample; about nine tenths occur only once, and roughly 1.6% lies in the top ten. Antigens of these TCRs are unknown. The sample consisted of conventional CD4+ T cells sorted from blood. The origin of the receptors is a person aged 18-35 years with CD3G deficiency.

The chain recombines TRBV4-1 with TRBJ1-6; weak D call: TRBD1 (5 bases). The CDR3 sequence is 15 residues long. Germline CDR1 and CDR2: MGHRA and YSYEKL. V lost 3 bases and J 11 bases, leaving 17 bases between the germline ends. CDR3 in DNA: TGCGCCAGCAGCCAGAGGTGGGGGGGGAGGGCACCCCTCCACTTT. As protein: CASSQRWGGRAPLHF.

The chain recombines TRBV5-1 with TRBJ2-2, with 13 bases that match TRBD2. This CDR3 spans 15 amino acids. J was trimmed by 6 bases and V by 4 bases; bases with no gene match: 3. Germline V lookup: CDR1 SGHRS, CDR2 YFSETQ. CDR3 residues: CASSPGLAGSGELFF. The DNA for the CDR3 is TGCGCCAGCAGCCCGGGACTAGCGGGGTCCGGGGAGCTGTTTTTT. Using reference TRBV5-1 and TRBJ2-2 for the parts outside the CDR3, the full variable domain is KAGVTQTPRYLIKTRGQQVTLSCSPISGHRSVSWYQQTPGQGLQFLFEYFSETQRNKGNFPGRFSGRQFSNSRSEMNVSTLELGDSALYLCASSPGLAGSGELFFGEGSRLTVL.

The chain is built from TRBV7-9 and TRBJ2-3, with 8 bases identical to TRBD2. Germline assignment: CDR1 SEHNR and CDR2 FQNEAQ (reference sequence). The length of the CDR3 is 15 residues. V gave up 4 bases and J gave up 2 bases; unmatched junction bases: 5. CDR3 in DNA: TGTGCCAGCAGCTCACTAGCGGACCCCACAGATACGCAGTATTTT. This gives the protein CASSSLADPTDTQYF. Filled out from reference TRBV7-9 and TRBJ2-3, the complete variable domain reads DTGVSQNPRHKITKRGQNVTFRCDPISEHNRLYWYRQTLGQGPEFLTYFQNEAQLEKSRLLSDRFSAERPKGSFSTLEIQRTEQGDSAMYLCASSSLADPTDTQYFGPGTRLTVL.

V gene TRBV7-8 combines with J gene TRBJ2-3; D unresolved. Germline CDR1 and CDR2: SGHVS and FQNEAQ. CDR3 length equals 13 residues. V lost 5 bases to trimming and J lost 4 bases, with 10 bases between them. The CDR3 DNA reads TGTGCCAGCAGCGCCCGTAGGGCAGATACGCAGTATTTT. It specifies CASSARRADTQYF.

CDR3 sequence: CASSRTSQGNTGELFF. The CDR3 nucleotides are TGCGCCAGCAGCCGGACGTCCCAAGGGAACACCGGGGAGCTGTTTTTT. This chain links TRBV4-1 with TRBJ2-2; D remains ambiguous. The germline V gene encodes CDR1 MGHRA and CDR2 YSYEKL. CDR3 size: 16 residues. Trimming removed 4 bases at V and 1 base at J, with 13 bases between.